The entry below describes one T cell receptor (beta chain). Antigen: not known. Regarding treatment: roughly 19 received Ad26.COV2.S at low or high dose, single or two shots; several received placebo; per-sample allocation not given. Sampling happened 63 days after the first vaccine or placebo injection. Vaccine was an Ad26 vector expressing Wuhan-strain SARS-CoV-2 spike. With 0 bases clipped from V and 7 bases from J, the junction kept 4 bases outside the gene matches. The CDR3 sequence is 16 residues long. Germline V lookup: CDR1 SGHTA, CDR2 FQGNSA. This sample stems from a study of Ad26.COV2.S vaccination and SARS-CoV-2 variants. The wider study: Vaccine-arm donor from the placebo-controlled COV1001 Ad26.COV2.S trial.

Whole-study findings and limits: The TCR breadth and depth analyses may have understated or missed part of the total T cell responses.

Profiled with immunoSEQ multiplex PCR; TCRdb holds only in-frame clones, not every one. The sample lists 400,000 to 450,000 clones, approximately 92% occurring once. The J gene is TRBJ2-1, the V gene TRBV7-2; 12 bases align to TRBD2. The clonotype originates from a person between 18 and 65 years old who received the Ad26.COV2.S COVID-19 vaccine or a placebo. The sequencing used peripheral blood, collected in a trial of Ad26.COV2.S vaccine versus placebo. CDR3 DNA: TGTGCCAGCAGCTTAGCGCTACTAGCGGGAGGAAATGAGCAGTTCTTC. It is translated as CASSLALLAGGNEQFF.